This record looks at one T cell receptor (beta chain) sequence and its context. The antigen is unknown. The data were produced by immunoSEQ multiplex PCR, yet TCRdb's version contains in-frame clones alone and is incomplete. Of tens of thousands of clones in the sample, roughly nine tenths were seen once. The data were taken from a study of OX40 agonist ivuxolimab in advanced cancers. At the level of the study: Ivuxolimab, an antibody that agonizes OX40 (CD134), was administered to the patients. General study results and limits: At doses 0.1 to 3.0 mg/kg, CD4+ and CD8+ clones expanded.

Germline-derived CDR1 and CDR2 are MNHEY and SMNVEV (reference sequence). The CDR3 sequence is 15 residues long. V was cut by 1 base and J by 3 bases, with 12 bases left in between. Blood sampling was done at baseline, cycle 4 day 1, and cycle 7 day 1. This receptor was taken from an adult with an advanced solid tumor such as melanoma, head and neck, liver or kidney cancer. The J gene is TRBJ2-5, the V gene TRBV27; D is possibly TRBD1 (5 bases). Specimen: CD4+ or CD8+ T cells sorted from blood, collected in a trial of the OX40 agonist ivuxolimab. This chain's CDR3 is CASSLYQAGKETQYF. CDR3 sequence (DNA): TGTGCCAGCAGTTTATACCAAGCAGGGAAAGAGACCCAGTACTTC.